This T cell receptor (beta chain) derives from a study of OX40 agonist ivuxolimab in advanced cancers. Study-wide context: At 82.7% male, the cohort had a mean age of around 56 years, ranging from roughly 23 to 80.

On this clone: The antigen is undetermined.

Notes on the study in general: By week 6 at 0.1 to 3.0 mg/kg, blood CD4+ and CD8+ T cells had expanded clonally. Several nonresponders also turned out to have low normalized T-cell clonal expansion.

The germline CDR1 and CDR2 sequences are SEHNR and FQNEAQ (reference sequence). Trimming at V came to 3 bases and at J to 2 bases, leaving 4 bases not matched to a gene. The CDR3 covers 14 residues. Some clones are missing from TCRdb's copy, which holds only in-frame ones; the method was immunoSEQ multiplex PCR. The repertoire consists of tens of thousands of clones, with less than 90% occurring once and the leading ten covering around 4.3%. The TCR comes from an adult with an advanced solid tumor such as melanoma, head and neck, liver or kidney cancer. The input for sequencing was CD4+ or CD8+ T cells sorted from blood, taken in a trial of the OX40 agonist ivuxolimab. The chain recombines TRBV7-9 with TRBJ2-7; 7 positions match TRBD2. CDR3 residues: CASSFVGGTYEQYF. The CDR3 DNA reads as TGTGCCAGCAGCTTCGTCGGGGGGACCTACGAGCAGTACTTC.